This T cell receptor beta chain was sequenced during a study of monozygotic twins with cystic fibrosis. Method: immunoSEQ multiplex PCR; TCRdb's copy keeps in-frame clones and lacks some. The table includes about 20,000 clones, approximately 97% detected once. Per the germline V gene, CDR1 is ENHRY and CDR2 is SYGVKD. The V end lost 4 bases, the J end lost 7 bases, and 10 bases lay between the germline ends. The CDR3 contains 12 residues. Sequencing was performed on blood. The chain links TRBV10-3 to TRBJ1-2; D is ambiguous. The sequence came from a woman between 25 and 40 years old with cystic fibrosis. The CDR3, as DNA: TGTGCCATCAGTGGCGTAGTGGTTGGCTACACCTTC. Its translation: CAISGVVVGYTF.